The entry below describes one T cell receptor (beta chain). The CDR3 length is 18 residues. Germline loops: CDR1 KGHSH, CDR2 LQKENI. Trimming cost V 1 base and J 4 bases, with 20 bases left between them. This sample is part of a study of blood T cell repertoires in COVID-19. Study overall: Both acute and convalescent COVID-19 samples were obtained from the United States, Italy and Spain.

Sequencing was performed with immunoSEQ multiplex PCR; in TCRdb, only in-frame clones are kept and a portion is missing. The table lists some 200,000 clones, more than 65% of them singletons, with less than 2.5% in the top ten. The receptor was isolated from a woman aged 60-75 years with acute or convalescent COVID-19. The rearrangement uses TRBV18 and TRBJ1-3; a possible D gene is TRBD1 (6 bases). Input material: peripheral blood. This CDR3 reads CASSPREPFWDIGNTIYF. The CDR3 DNA sequence: TGTGCCAGCTCACCACGTGAACCCTTTTGGGACATAGGAAACACCATATATTTT.